A single sample gave rise to the 27 T cell receptor beta chains below, sequenced in a study of T cell responses to AZD1222 COVID-19 vaccine. Here immunoSEQ multiplex PCR was the method, and the copy in TCRdb shows in-frame clones only, minus some. Among fewer than 180,000 clones listed, around 94% were seen once. The input for sequencing was peripheral blood, taken on day 0 of AZD1222 vaccination. These receptors all stem from an adult in good health.

V gene TRBV19 combines with J gene TRBJ1-5, with D unclear. Trimming cost V 3 bases and J 2 bases, with 11 bases left between them. Per germline, CDR1 LNHDA and CDR2 SQIVND (reference sequence). The CDR3 runs 15 residues. The chain's CDR3 is CASSIAAIGNQPQHF. CDR3 DNA: TGTGCCAGTAGTATCGCCGCCATCGGCAATCAGCCCCAGCATTTT.

The chain links TRBV5-4 to TRBJ1-6, with D hard to call. V dropped 6 bases and J dropped 10 bases, with 11 bases sitting between them. This CDR3 has 12 residues. Germline CDR1 and CDR2: SGHNT and YYREEE (reference sequence). This chain's CDR3 is CASNGENSPLHF. In DNA, the CDR3 is TGTGCCAGCAATGGAGAGAACTCACCCCTCCACTTT. Drawing the rest from reference TRBV5-4 and TRBJ1-6, the complete variable domain is ETGVTQSPTHLIKTRGQQVTLRCSSQSGHNTVSWYQQALGQGPQFIFQYYREEENGRGNFPPRFSGLQFPNYSSELNVNALELDDSALYLCASNGENSPLHFGNGTRLTVT.

The rearrangement joins TRBV27 to TRBJ2-3; 10 nucleotides agree with TRBD2. V was pared by 7 bases and J by 3 bases, with 7 bases of the junction left unmatched. The CDR3 is made up of 15 amino acids. Germline V gene data show CDR1 as MNHEY and CDR2 as SMNVEV (reference sequence). CDR3: CASTGAGGATDTQYF. CDR3 DNA: TGTGCCAGCACCGGAGCGGGGGGGGCTACAGATACGCAGTATTTT.

The chain is built from TRBV29-1 and TRBJ2-1; 8 bases agree with TRBD2. CDR1 and CDR2 (germline): SQVTM, ANQGSEA. The V segment lost 7 bases and the J segment 9 bases; nucleotides outside the gene matches: 8. CDR3 size: 12 residues. CDR3 region: CSGRGGPGEQFF. DNA of the CDR3: TGCAGCGGCCGCGGGGGGCCGGGTGAGCAGTTCTTC.

This sequence joins TRBV13 and TRBJ2-2; weak D call: TRBD2 (5 bases). The CDR3 totals 14 residues. CDR1 and CDR2 (germline): PRHDT, FYEKMQ (reference sequence). V lost 2 bases, J lost 5 bases, and 9 bases lay in between. The CDR3 DNA is TGTGCCAGCAGCTTACGCAGGACTACCGGGGAGCTGTTTTTT. This codes for CASSLRRTTGELFF.

V is TRBV18 and J is TRBJ2-2, with D perhaps matching TRBD2 (6 bases). V was cut by 4 bases and J by 5 bases, with 23 bases left in between. The germline gives CDR1 KGHSH, CDR2 LQKENI. The CDR3 loop spans 18 amino acids. CDR3 coding DNA: TGTGCCAGCTCACTCTTCACGGGAGAATCAGGGCTGACCGGGGAGCTGTTTTTT. It encodes CASSLFTGESGLTGELFF.

This chain uses TRBV21-1 with TRBJ2-7; the table gives TRBD2 as D, unverified against the DNA. TRBV21-1 represents a pseudogene. CDR3 length: 13 residues. CDR3 sequence: CASSKETSRAEYV. Here the CDR3 DNA reads TGTGCCAGCAGCAAAGAGACAAGTCGAGCGGAGTACGTC.

V usage is TRBV28 and J usage is TRBJ2-7; D assignment may be TRBD1 or TRBD2 (6 bases each). The V gene's germline CDR1 is MDHEN and CDR2 SYDVKM. V lost 2 bases and J lost 4, with 15 bases in between. The CDR3 runs 15 residues. CDR3: CASSLVTGASYEQYV. The CDR3 region has the DNA TGTGCCAGCAGTTTAGTTACGGGGGCGTCGTACGAGCAGTACGTC.

This rearrangement joins TRBV7-2 to TRBJ1-5; TRBD1 might be the D (5 bases). This CDR3 is built from 14 residues. Trimming removed 2 bases at V and 9 bases at J, with 14 bases between. Germline V gene data show CDR1 as SGHTA and CDR2 as FQGNSA. CDR3 in DNA: TGTGCCAGCAGCTTAAAGTGGCAGGGCCTGCCCCAGCATTTT. Protein sequence: CASSLKWQGLPQHF.

This chain links TRBV5-1 with TRBJ2-2, with 8 bases identical to TRBD1. This CDR3 has 14 residues. Germline lookup yields CDR1 SGHRS and CDR2 YFSETQ. V shed 2 bases, J shed 7 bases, and the junction held 4 bases outside the gene matches. DNA for the CDR3: TGCGCCAGCAGCTTTCAGGGGGCTGGCGGGGAGCTGTTTTTT. It codes for CASSFQGAGGELFF.

V usage is TRBV5-6 and J usage is TRBJ2-3, with TRBD2 matching 14 bases. The J segment lost 0 bases and the V segment lost 0 bases, leaving 3 bases of the junction unmatched. Germline V CDR1 and CDR2: SGHDT, YYEEEE. This CDR3 region has 18 residues. The chain's CDR3 is CASSLGLAGGRSTDTQYF. CDR3 sequence (DNA): TGTGCCAGCAGCTTGGGACTAGCGGGGGGGAGGAGCACAGATACGCAGTATTTT.

The chain links TRBV11-2 to TRBJ2-7, with a tentative D call TRBD1 (6 bases). CDR1 and CDR2 from the germline V gene are SGHAT and FQNNGV. Trimming took off 5 bases at V and 4 bases at J, with 15 bases between the two ends. CDR3 size: 14 residues. In DNA, the CDR3 is TGTGCCAGCAGCACGACGGGACACCCTTACGAGCAGTACGTC. It codes for CASSTTGHPYEQYV.

The V gene is TRBV30, the J gene TRBJ1-1; D call uncertain. V lost 2 bases, J lost 0 bases, and 10 bases lay in between. Germline V gene lookup returns CDR1 GTSNPN and CDR2 SVGIG (reference sequence). The CDR3 contains 14 residues. CDR3 loop: CAWSWGLMNTEAFF. CDR3 sequence (DNA): TGTGCCTGGAGTTGGGGATTAATGAACACTGAAGCTTTCTTT.

This clone was detected ten times or more. V gene TRBV6-2 or TRBV6-3 combines with J gene TRBJ1-5; D gene unclear. The V gene's germline CDR1 is MNHEY and CDR2 SVGEGT. The CDR3 loop spans 13 amino acids. V lost 6 bases, J lost 3 bases, and 9 bases lay in between. CDR3 loop: CASSPRDNQPQHF. CDR3 in DNA: TGTGCCAGCAGCCCCCGGGACAATCAGCCCCAGCATTTT.

The chain recombines TRBV6-5 with TRBJ2-1; TRBD2 matches at 8 bases. The germline V gene encodes CDR1 MNHEY and CDR2 SVGAGI. The trim removed 10 bases at V and 3 bases at J, leaving 11 bases unmatched. This CDR3 is 15 amino acids long. The CDR3 sequence is CATEIPGTSYNEQFF. CDR3 coding DNA: TGTGCCACCGAGATACCGGGGACTAGCTACAATGAGCAGTTCTTC.

The chain combines TRBV7-9 with TRBJ1-2; D is ambiguous. V was trimmed by 5 bases and J by 2 bases, leaving 15 bases between them. CDR3 length: 15 residues. Germline assignment: CDR1 SEHNR and CDR2 FQNEAQ (reference sequence). In nucleotides, the CDR3 is TGTGCCAGCAGCCCTATCCAATCTGAGAACTATGGCTACACCTTC. Residues: CASSPIQSENYGYTF. The whole variable domain, filled in from reference TRBV7-9 and TRBJ1-2, reads DTGVSQNPRHKITKRGQNVTFRCDPISEHNRLYWYRQTLGQGPEFLTYFQNEAQLEKSRLLSDRFSAERPKGSFSTLEIQRTEQGDSAMYLCASSPIQSENYGYTFGSGTRLTVV.

This chain uses TRBV24-1 with TRBJ1-5; D is possibly TRBD1 (5 bases). The germline V gene has CDR1 KGHDR and CDR2 SFDVKD. Trimming left V 5 bases short and J 0 bases short, with 16 bases between. The CDR3 runs 17 residues. The chain's CDR3 is CATSATGRGDSNQPQHF. DNA of the CDR3: TGTGCCACCAGTGCCACTGGTCGGGGGGATAGCAATCAGCCCCAGCATTTT.

This chain links TRBV7-2 with TRBJ1-1; TRBD1 aligns across 8 bases. The CDR3 sequence is 15 residues long. Germline values: CDR1 SGHTA, CDR2 FQGNSA. Trimming cost V 3 bases and J 5 bases; bases outside gene matches: 8. CDR3 loop: CASSFTTGAMTEAFF. As DNA, the CDR3 is TGTGCCAGCAGCTTCACGACAGGGGCGATGACTGAAGCTTTCTTT.

The CDR3 DNA is TGTGCAGCTTCAGCCGATACCTACACAGATACGCAGTATTTT. It yields the protein CAASADTYTDTQYF. This chain links TRBV19 with TRBJ2-3, with D unclear. The CDR3 has 14 amino acids. Per germline, CDR1 LNHDA and CDR2 SQIVND (reference sequence).

The chain has TRBV6-6 and TRBJ1-5, with D maybe TRBD1 (6 bases). V lost 5 bases, J lost 2 bases, and 7 bases lay in between. Germline CDR1 and CDR2: MNHNY and SVGAGI (reference sequence). This CDR3 spans 13 amino acids. CDR3 loop: CASSRQGNQPQHF. The CDR3 bases are TGTGCCAGCAGTCGACAGGGCAATCAGCCCCAGCATTTT.

The V and J genes are TRBV5-1 and TRBJ1-4; D remains unclear. This CDR3 is built from 15 residues. Germline CDR1 and CDR2: SGHRS and YFSETQ. Deletions cut 0 bases from V and 0 bases from J, with 6 bases between. Here the CDR3 DNA reads TGCGCCAGCAGCTTGGGTACAGCAACTAATGAAAAACTGTTTTTT. This sequence encodes CASSLGTATNEKLFF.

In the case of this clone: Other DNA sequences of this sample code for an identical CDR3. This chain connects TRBV5-1 to TRBJ2-7, with 8 bases fitting TRBD1. CDR3 size: 14 residues. Trimming took 4 bases from V and 2 from J; bases not matched to a gene: 5. Germline V gene sequence: CDR1 SGHRS, CDR2 YFSETQ. Here the CDR3 reads CASSPTGGTYEQYV. The CDR3 DNA sequence: TGCGCCAGCAGCCCAACAGGGGGTACCTACGAGCAGTACGTC.

This chain connects TRBV7-2 to TRBJ1-2; 7 nucleotides align to TRBD1. The CDR3 runs 13 residues. CDR1 and CDR2 from the germline V gene are SGHTA and FQGNSA. V was clipped by 3 bases and J by 4 bases; unmatched bases: 2. As DNA, the CDR3 is TGTGCCAGCAGCTTGCAGGGGGGCTATGGCTACACCTTC. Translation: CASSLQGGYGYTF.

This sequence joins TRBV5-6 and TRBJ1-2, with D uncertain. The germline V gene encodes CDR1 SGHDT and CDR2 YYEEEE. This CDR3 region has 13 residues. The V end was cut by 5 bases, the J end by 8 bases, with 16 bases between. The CDR3 DNA follows: TGTGCCAGCAGACCCTGGGGAGGGTTGGGCTACACCTTC. Its protein product is CASRPWGGLGYTF.

The chain carries TRBV28 and TRBJ1-5; 7 bases line up with TRBD1. Germline CDR1 and CDR2: MDHEN and SYDVKM. The CDR3 sequence is 14 residues long. The V gene end was trimmed by 9 bases and the J gene end by 7 bases; junction bases not matched to a gene: 12. The CDR3 bases are TGTGCCAGTCGTGGACAGGACCAGCGACAGCCCCAGCATTTT. Protein: CASRGQDQRQPQHF. The whole variable domain, remainder taken from reference TRBV28 and TRBJ1-5, is DVKVTQSSRYLVKRTGEKVFLECVQDMDHENMFWYRQDPGLGLRLIYFSYDVKMKEKGDIPEGYSVSREKKERFSLILESASTNQTSMYLCASRGQDQRQPQHFGDGTRLSIL.

V is TRBV29-1 and J is TRBJ1-1; D gene unclear. The CDR3 covers 10 residues. Germline V gene data show CDR1 as SQVTM and CDR2 as ANQGSEA. Trimming took 7 bases from V and 8 from J, leaving 11 bases between them. For the CDR3, the DNA is TGCAGCGCCCGGACGGTAGAAGCTTTCTTT. It is translated as CSARTVEAFF.

This chain links TRBV5-5 with TRBJ2-1; no reliable D call. The germline gives CDR1 SGHKS, CDR2 YYEKEE (reference sequence). This CDR3 has 11 residues. The V gene lost 1 base and the J gene lost 4 bases, with 0 bases spanning the gap. The CDR3 region has the DNA TGTGCCAGCAGCTTGTACAATGAGCAGTTCTTC. This translates into CASSLYNEQFF.